The 32 T cell receptor beta chains in this list originate from one sample, sequenced in a study of shared clonotypes between healthy human individuals. Produced via immunoSEQ multiplex PCR; TCRdb's table is partial and in-frame only. The sample gives about 2.3 million clones, less than 95% of which show up once; roughly 0.34% is in the top ten. The material sequenced was naive CD4+ T cells from PBMCs. Specified subset: CD45RA+ positively selected. The receptors come from a man between 18 and 29 years old in good health. Some clones in this sample may be carry-over from other donors' samples.

The CDR3 DNA reads TGCGCCAGCAGCCAAGAAGGTTTGACTGAAGCTTTCTTT. Encoded protein: CASSQEGLTEAFF. This chain links TRBV5-1 with TRBJ1-1; D not certain. Trimming took 4 bases from V and 5 from J, leaving 12 bases between them. Per germline, CDR1 SGHRS and CDR2 YFSETQ. The CDR3 runs 13 residues.

J is TRBJ1-3 and V is TRBV4-3, with D unclear. Germline V lookup: CDR1 LGHNA, CDR2 YSLEER. The ends were cut back, 0 bases at V and 4 bases at J, with 4 bases in the middle. The CDR3 consists of 13 residues. The CDR3 nucleotides are TGCGCCAGCAGCCAAGAGGACGGAAACACCATATATTTT. Its protein is CASSQEDGNTIYF.

This sequence joins TRBV9 and TRBJ2-2; no clear D gene. CDR1 and CDR2 from the germline V gene are SGDLS and YYNGEE. The V end was cut by 0 bases, the J end by 7 bases, with 10 bases between. The CDR3 is made up of 14 amino acids. The CDR3 spells CASSVEGLDGELFF. The CDR3 DNA reads as TGTGCCAGCAGCGTAGAGGGTCTGGACGGGGAGCTGTTTTTT.

This chain connects TRBV30 to TRBJ1-5; D perhaps matches TRBD1 (5 bases). V was clipped by 0 bases and J by 5 bases, with 11 bases between them. Germline lookup yields CDR1 GTSNPN and CDR2 SVGIG (reference sequence). The CDR3 spans 14 residues. For the CDR3, the DNA is TGTGCCTGGAGTGTGGAGGGGCGATATCAGCCCCAGCATTTT. Protein: CAWSVEGRYQPQHF.

This clone has more than one count but fewer than ten. Different DNA sequences within this sample yield the same CDR3. The rearrangement links TRBV11-2 to TRBJ2-5; TRBD2 aligns across 9 bases. V trimming: 4 bases; J trimming: 5 bases; junction bases outside the gene matches: 2. Germline V gene sequence: CDR1 SGHAT, CDR2 FQNNGV. This CDR3 is built from 13 residues. The CDR3 is CASSSGLAETQYF. The CDR3 DNA sequence: TGTGCCAGCAGCTCAGGACTAGCGGAGACCCAGTACTTC.

The chain links TRBV5-6 to TRBJ2-1, with TRBD1 matching 10 bases. The CDR3 consists of 14 residues. V dropped 0 bases and J dropped 8; count of bases not matched to a gene: 2. The germline CDR1 and CDR2 sequences are SGHDT and YYEEEE. CDR3 sequence (DNA): TGTGCCAGCAGCTTGGGACAGGGGGCATATGAGCAGTTCTTC. It is translated as CASSLGQGAYEQFF.

This clone was recorded once. The rearrangement uses TRBV9 and TRBJ2-5, with D unclear. Per the germline V gene, CDR1 is SGDLS and CDR2 is YYNGEE. Trimming left V 4 bases short and J 5 bases short, with 9 bases between. This CDR3 comprises 12 residues. The CDR3: CASSYIGETQYF. In DNA, the CDR3 is TGTGCCAGCAGCTACATAGGGGAGACCCAGTACTTC.

The CDR3 loop reads CASSLGTGGGDEKLFF. CDR3 coding DNA: TGTGCCAGCAGCTTGGGGACTGGCGGGGGTGATGAAAAACTGTTTTTT. The chain joins TRBV5-4 to TRBJ1-4, with D possibly matching TRBD1 (5 bases). The CDR3 consists of 16 residues. Germline CDR1 and CDR2: SGHNT and YYREEE (reference sequence). V lost 0 bases to trimming and J lost 6 bases, with 15 bases between them.

The gene calls are TRBV7-9 and TRBJ1-2; D remains ambiguous. CDR1 is SEHNR, CDR2 FQNEAQ, per germline (reference sequence). The V and J ends lost 1 base and 4 bases respectively, with 13 bases between them. The CDR3 is 15 residues long. This CDR3 is CASSLVDGGFYGYTF. The CDR3 bases are TGTGCCAGCAGCTTAGTTGATGGAGGGTTCTATGGCTACACCTTC. The variable domain in full, with the rest retrieved from reference TRBV7-9 and TRBJ1-2, is DTGVSQNPRHKITKRGQNVTFRCDPISEHNRLYWYRQTLGQGPEFLTYFQNEAQLEKSRLLSDRFSAERPKGSFSTLEIQRTEQGDSAMYLCASSLVDGGFYGYTFGSGTRLTVV.

The rearrangement uses TRBV5-1 and TRBJ2-7, with a possible D match to TRBD1 (5 bases). V was shortened by 0 bases and J by 2 bases, with 12 bases between the two germline ends. From germline, CDR1 is SGHRS and CDR2 YFSETQ. The CDR3 is 15 amino acids. CDR3: CASSLGQGVPYEQYF. The CDR3 coding sequence is TGCGCCAGCAGCTTGGGGCAGGGTGTACCCTACGAGCAGTACTTC.

The chain has TRBV4-1 and TRBJ2-7; D is perhaps TRBD1 (6 bases). The germline CDR1 and CDR2 sequences are MGHRA and YSYEKL. Trimming removed 1 base from V and 4 bases from J, with 11 bases in between. The CDR3 covers 14 residues. The CDR3: CASSQVDRTYEQYF. The CDR3 DNA reads as TGCGCCAGCAGCCAAGTTGACAGGACATACGAGCAGTACTTC.

V gene TRBV7-9 combines with J gene TRBJ2-7; D call uncertain. V lost 3 bases and J lost 2, with 5 bases in between. The CDR3 is 12 residues long. Germline CDR1 reads SEHNR; CDR2 reads FQNEAQ (reference sequence). The CDR3 nucleotides read TGTGCCAGCAGCTTCCAGGCCTACGAGCAGTACTTC. Translated: CASSFQAYEQYF.

V is TRBV5-1 and J is TRBJ2-3, with TRBD1 matching over 9 bases. Germline V lookup: CDR1 SGHRS, CDR2 YFSETQ. The length of the CDR3 is 15 residues. J gave up 7 bases and V 4 bases, and 10 bases lay outside the gene matches. CDR3 DNA: TGCGCCAGCAGCCCGGAGGGACAGGGTGCGTATACGCAGTATTTT. As protein: CASSPEGQGAYTQYF.

J is TRBJ2-2 and V is TRBV28, with a tentative D call TRBD2 (6 bases). The germline V gene encodes CDR1 MDHEN and CDR2 SYDVKM. The CDR3 runs to 15 residues. V was shortened by 3 bases and J by 4 bases, with 12 bases between the two germline ends. The CDR3 DNA follows: TGTGCCAGCAGTTTGGGGCGGGGCCTCACCGGGGAGCTGTTTTTT. Translated, it gives CASSLGRGLTGELFF. Looking up the rest from reference TRBV28 and TRBJ2-2 gives the full variable domain: DVKVTQSSRYLVKRTGEKVFLECVQDMDHENMFWYRQDPGLGLRLIYFSYDVKMKEKGDIPEGYSVSREKKERFSLILESASTNQTSMYLCASSLGRGLTGELFFGEGSRLTVL.

This rearrangement joins TRBV7-9 to TRBJ2-1, with TRBD2 matching over 9 bases. After removal of 2 bases from V and 0 bases from J, the junction contained 2 bases not matched to a gene. This CDR3 comprises 16 residues. CDR1 and CDR2 (germline): SEHNR, FQNEAQ (reference sequence). The CDR3 DNA follows: TGTGCCAGCAGCTTAACTAGCGGGCGCTCCTACAATGAGCAGTTCTTC. This translates into CASSLTSGRSYNEQFF.

The V and J genes are TRBV6-6 and TRBJ2-4; D uncertain. Per germline, CDR1 MNHNY and CDR2 SVGAGI (reference sequence). CDR3 length: 15 amino acids. Trimming stripped 7 bases from V and 4 bases from J, with 17 bases between. CDR3 loop: CASIKGSDLKNIQYF. The CDR3 bases are TGTGCCAGCATCAAGGGCTCTGACCTTAAAAACATTCAGTACTTC.

The rearrangement uses TRBV5-6 and TRBJ2-7; D unresolved. Germline loops: CDR1 SGHDT, CDR2 YYEEEE. This CDR3 spans 17 amino acids. Trimming pared 3 bases from V and 2 bases from J, leaving 21 bases between. The CDR3 spells CASSSHQQYRVTYEQYF. The DNA for the CDR3 is TGTGCCAGCAGCTCCCATCAACAGTATCGGGTCACCTACGAGCAGTACTTC.

The chain carries TRBV7-9 and TRBJ2-7; 9 nucleotides line up with TRBD1. CDR3 length: 14 residues. CDR1 is SEHNR, CDR2 FQNEAQ, per germline (reference sequence). The V gene end was trimmed by 5 bases and the J gene end by 5 bases; junction bases not matched to a gene: 7. For the CDR3, the DNA is TGTGCCAGCAGCCCGGGGACAGGGTGGAACGAGCAGTACTTC. Translating gives CASSPGTGWNEQYF.

The rearrangement uses TRBV4-1 and TRBJ2-5; TRBD2 matches 10 bases. The CDR3 covers 19 residues. Germline trimming cut 2 bases from V and 0 bases from J; bases unmatched to any gene: 12. From germline, CDR1 is MGHRA and CDR2 YSYEKL. CDR3 in DNA: TGCGCCAGCAGCCAAACCTTGCCGGGACTAGCGCCAGACCAAGAGACCCAGTACTTC. Its translation is CASSQTLPGLAPDQETQYF.

CDR3 nucleotides: TGTGCCAGCAGTTTATATCGACGGGGCATAAATACGCAGTATTTT. Encoded protein: CASSLYRRGINTQYF. The chain recombines TRBV28 with TRBJ2-3, with D tentatively TRBD1 or TRBD2 (5 bases each). The V and J ends lost 1 base and 7 bases respectively, with 15 bases between them. CDR1 is MDHEN and CDR2 is SYDVKM in the germline V gene. The CDR3 spans 15 residues. The full variable domain, completed using reference TRBV28 and TRBJ2-3, is DVKVTQSSRYLVKRTGEKVFLECVQDMDHENMFWYRQDPGLGLRLIYFSYDVKMKEKGDIPEGYSVSREKKERFSLILESASTNQTSMYLCASSLYRRGINTQYFGPGTRLTVL.

V usage is TRBV27 and J usage is TRBJ2-7; D assignment may be TRBD1 or TRBD2 (5 bases each). This CDR3 is 14 amino acids long. Trimming took 5 bases from V and 0 from J, leaving 11 bases between them. Looked up from germline, CDR1 is MNHEY and CDR2 is SMNVEV (reference sequence). CDR3 bases: TGTGCCAGCAGTCACGGGGACCGCTCCTACGAGCAGTACTTC. Residues: CASSHGDRSYEQYF.

This clone came up a few times. V usage is TRBV7-3 and J usage is TRBJ1-1, with 8 nucleotides matching TRBD1. The V gene end was trimmed by 5 bases and the J gene end by 7 bases; junction bases not matched to a gene: 9. Per the germline V gene, CDR1 is SGHTA and CDR2 is FQGTGA. This CDR3 has 14 amino acids. In DNA, the CDR3 is TGTGCCAGCAGCCAGTTTCAGGGGGCTGATGAAGCTTTCTTT. This sequence encodes CASSQFQGADEAFF. The entire variable domain, with the rest obtained from reference TRBV7-3 and TRBJ1-1, is as follows: GAGVSQTPSNKVTEKGKYVELRCDPISGHTALYWYRQSLGQGPEFLIYFQGTGAADDSGLPNDRFFAVRPEGSVSTLKIQRTERGDSAVYLCASSQFQGADEAFFGQGTRLTVV.

The chain links TRBV5-1 to TRBJ1-1; 11 positions match TRBD1. This CDR3 is built from 17 residues. The germline gives CDR1 SGHRS, CDR2 YFSETQ. The junction had 5 bases not matched to a gene; V was cut back by 0 bases and J by 1 base. In DNA form, the CDR3 reads TGCGCCAGCAGCTTGGAAGGACAGGGGGCTAGGAACACTGAAGCTTTCTTT. It specifies CASSLEGQGARNTEAFF.

This sequence joins TRBV6-5 and TRBJ1-1; D not resolved. The CDR3 sequence is 13 residues long. From germline, CDR1 is MNHEY and CDR2 SVGAGI. V was pared by 6 bases and J by 3 bases, with 11 bases between. The CDR3 DNA sequence: TGTGCCAGCAGGAGAAGCCGGGACACTGAAGCTTTCTTT. Its translation is CASRRSRDTEAFF.

This chain links TRBV11-1 with TRBJ2-2; D may correspond to TRBD1 or TRBD2 (6 bases each). The CDR3 is 18 amino acids. CDR1 and CDR2 (germline): SGHAT, FQDESV (reference sequence). Trimming left V 0 bases short and J 4 bases short, with 18 bases between. CDR3 sequence (DNA): TGTGCCAGCAGCTTAGCGTATCTTGGGGGGCCCGTCACCGGGGAGCTGTTTTTT. Its translation: CASSLAYLGGPVTGELFF.

The CDR3 region is CASSLEGLNTEAFF. Here the CDR3 DNA reads TGCGCCAGCAGCCTGGAGGGATTGAACACTGAAGCTTTCTTT. The chain carries TRBV4-1 and TRBJ1-1; D gene unclear. Germline V CDR1 and CDR2: MGHRA, YSYEKL. Between the trimmed V and J ends, which lost 4 bases and 0 bases, there was a span of 9 bases. CDR3 length: 14 amino acids.

Only one count was recorded for this clone. The rearrangement uses TRBV19 and TRBJ2-1; 7 bases line up with TRBD2. Germline loops: CDR1 LNHDA, CDR2 SQIVND (reference sequence). The junction had 6 bases not matched to a gene; V was cut back by 10 bases and J by 6 bases. The CDR3 covers 12 residues. CDR3 in DNA: TGTGCCACTAGCGGTTACCCCAATGAGCAGTTCTTC. Its protein product is CATSGYPNEQFF.

Details on this clone: This sample also contains other DNA sequences that code for the same CDR3. This chain uses TRBV5-1 with TRBJ2-5; 11 nucleotides align to TRBD2. Losses at the gene ends were 4 bases for V and 5 bases for J; bases not matched to a gene: 4. This CDR3 has 14 amino acids. The germline CDR1 and CDR2 sequences are SGHRS and YFSETQ. The CDR3 DNA is TGCGCCAGCAGCACCGGGACTAGCGGCGAGACCCAGTACTTC. Translating gives CASSTGTSGETQYF.

The count of this clone is one. The chain couples TRBV6-4 to TRBJ2-3; 9 positions agree with TRBD2. Germline assignment: CDR1 MRHNA and CDR2 SNTAGT. The CDR3 contains 15 residues. With 4 bases clipped from V and 3 bases from J, the junction kept 5 bases outside the gene matches. CDR3 DNA: TGTGCCAGCAGTGTGGGACTAGCTGGTACAGATACGCAGTATTTT. This encodes CASSVGLAGTDTQYF.

This clone was seen more than once but under ten times. V gene TRBV4-1 combines with J gene TRBJ2-7, with TRBD1 as a possible D gene (7 bases). The length of the CDR3 is 16 residues. Germline loops: CDR1 MGHRA, CDR2 YSYEKL. Trimming removed 1 base from V and 4 bases from J, with 17 bases in between. The CDR3: CASSQADTGAGYEQYF. In nucleotides, the CDR3 is TGCGCCAGCAGCCAAGCAGATACAGGGGCGGGGTACGAGCAGTACTTC.

This clone was recorded only once. The rearrangement joins TRBV7-3 to TRBJ1-2; 7 positions agree with TRBD1. CDR1 and CDR2 (germline): SGHTA, FQGTGA. The CDR3 spans 14 residues. Unmatched junction bases numbered 7, after V lost 5 bases and J lost 4 bases. CDR3 bases: TGTGCCAGCAGCCCAGGGGGGGCCCTCTATGGCTACACCTTC. Encoded protein: CASSPGGALYGYTF.

The sample holds a few counts of this clone. The chain employs TRBV9 and TRBJ1-5; weak D call: TRBD1 (5 bases). The CDR3 runs to 14 residues. V was shortened by 4 bases and J by 3 bases, with 11 bases between the two germline ends. Germline lookup yields CDR1 SGDLS and CDR2 YYNGEE. The CDR3 sequence: CASSREGNNQPQHF. CDR3 coding DNA: TGTGCCAGCAGCCGGGAGGGGAACAATCAGCCCCAGCATTTT.